The clone carrying this T cell receptor (beta chain) was detected ten times or more. Its antigen remains unidentified. These data belong to a study of human T cells and chemical hapten exposure. Study-wide background: A 2 cm by 2 cm inner upper arm patch received 2% DPC for sensitization. Predominantly women, the patients had alopecia areata, totalis or universalis. Study results and limitations: TCRs above 1 in 1000 frequency did not change with DPC sensitization. Patch test score tracked positively with PT1 expanded TCR counts.

Germline V gene sequence: CDR1 MNHNY, CDR2 SVGAGI (reference sequence). J lost 2 bases, V lost 2 bases, and 5 bases had no gene match. The CDR3 runs 16 residues. TCRdb analysed the RACE reads with MiXCR anew, one entry per CDR3 protein. This sample has over 11,000 distinct CDR3 sequences, with about a sixth found just once. The time point was: patch test 1, 2 weeks after DPC sensitization. As for treatment: therapeutic diphenylcyclopropenone sensitization with weekly scalp DPC. This sample comprised whole blood, obtained in connection with sensitization to the hapten diphenylcyclopropenone (DPC). The V gene is TRBV6-6, the J gene TRBJ2-1; 8 positions match TRBD1. This TCR was recovered from a woman aged 25 to 45 with alopecia areata. Some clones in this sample may be carry-over from other donors' samples. The CDR3 nucleotides read TGTGCCAGCAGTTACAATGGACAGGGCCCCTACAATGAGCAGTTCTTC. It specifies CASSYNGQGPYNEQFF.